This is a list of T cell receptor beta chains from one sample in a study of shared clonotypes between healthy human individuals. The table came from immunoSEQ multiplex PCR; TCRdb's copy has only in-frame clones and leaves some out. The data contain about 640,000 clones, about 78% of them singletons. Sequencing was carried out using memory CD4+ T cells sorted from blood. Receptors were obtained from a woman in her 30s in good health. Each CDR3 is given with its conserved first and last residue. D genes are given only for firm matches. A row's size may be missing; if present it is once, few, many or a size class.

V gene,D gene,CDR3 length,clone size,J gene,CDR3 protein
TRBV28,-,13,-,TRBJ2-7,CASSSTGTHEQYF
TRBV19,-,13,-,TRBJ2-7,CASRLAGSYEQYF
TRBV29-1,TRBD2,16,-,TRBJ2-7,CSGTSGGTSGTYEQYF
TRBV4-2,-,19,-,TRBJ1-3,CASSQKIGRPKVSGNTIYF
TRBV28,TRBD2,15,-,TRBJ2-3,CASSPSGESTDTQYF
TRBV12-5,-,12,few,TRBJ2-3,CASGSDYHTQYF
TRBV18,-,13,-,TRBJ1-1,CASSGQWNTEAFF
TRBV28,TRBD1,15,once,TRBJ1-4,CASSLRGQGEEKLFF
TRBV7-8,-,15,-,TRBJ1-2,CASSAIGDGNYGYTF
TRBV11-1,-,14,-,TRBJ1-2,CASSLVHESNGYTF
TRBV29-1,TRBD1,15,-,TRBJ2-2,CSVPLHRGLGGELFF
TRBV19,-,14,-,TRBJ2-1,CASSLQSSYNEQFF
TRBV30,TRBD1,14,-,TRBJ1-5,CAWSGDSPNQPQHF
TRBV6-5,-,13,many,TRBJ1-1,CASSYPPGTEAFF
TRBV7-2,-,14,few,TRBJ1-1,CASTPATVNTEAFF
TRBV5-1,-,14,-,TRBJ2-5,CASSRWGFQETQYF
TRBV29-1,TRBD2,15,-,TRBJ2-1,CSVEVLASGNNEQFF
TRBV19,-,14,-,TRBJ2-7,CASSSGRGSGEQYF
TRBV19,-,13,many,TRBJ1-1,CASTAGPNTEAFF
TRBV25-1,-,14,-,TRBJ2-2,CASSDSAATGELFF
TRBV11-1,TRBD1,15,-,TRBJ1-1,CASSPRQGSDTEAFF
TRBV29-1,TRBD2,14,many,TRBJ2-1,CSGGLAGASNEQFF